The 29 T cell receptor beta chains below all came from one sample that was sequenced in a study of molecular identifiers for immune sequencing clone quantification. TCRdb re-derived calls from the PCR reads in MiXCR, one entry per CDR3 protein. Here the sample spans approximately 550,000 distinct CDR3 sequences, roughly 24% being singletons. The sequenced sample was naive CD8+ T cells from blood, with Jurkat cell RNA spiked in. The subset was: FACS-sorted CD8+CD4-CCR7+CD45RA+ naive T cells. The receptors stem from a human donor in good health. Some libraries in this study had Jurkat cell RNA spiked in.

The CDR3 loop is CASSLWENYEQYF. Here the CDR3 DNA reads TGTGCCAGCAGTTTATGGGAAAACTACGAGCAGTACTTC. The rearrangement links TRBV12-3 or TRBV12-4 to TRBJ2-7; D uncertain. V was clipped by 2 bases and J by 3 bases, with 8 bases between them. This CDR3 is built from 13 residues.

This clonotype was seen just once. A much larger clone lies a single base off, so this may be a read error. The chain is built from TRBV4-3 and TRBJ2-5, with D perhaps matching TRBD2 (5 bases). The V gene lost 1 base and the J gene lost 2 bases, with 23 bases spanning the gap. This CDR3 spans 19 amino acids. CDR1 is LGHNA, CDR2 YSLEER, per germline. The CDR3 here is CASSQAGSSANGLQETQYF. CDR3 nucleotide sequence: TGCGCCAGCAGCCAAGCGGGCAGTAGCGCTAACGGCCTACAAGAGACCCAGTACTTC.

This clonotype occurred a few times. V usage is TRBV7-9 and J usage is TRBJ1-1, with TRBD1 as a possible D gene (5 bases). V was clipped by 6 bases and J by 7 bases, with 21 bases between them. Germline V gene lookup returns CDR1 SEHNR and CDR2 FQNEAQ (reference sequence). The CDR3 has 15 amino acids. This CDR3 reads CASSPRRDLLGEAFF. The CDR3 region has the DNA TGTGCCAGCAGTCCAAGAAGGGACCTTCTCGGTGAAGCTTTCTTT.

This clonotype was observed at least ten times. The chain uses TRBV6-5 and TRBJ1-2; 7 nucleotides line up with TRBD1. CDR1 and CDR2 from the germline V gene are MNHEY and SVGAGI. V trimming: 8 bases; J trimming: 7 bases; junction bases outside the gene matches: 13. The CDR3 sequence is 14 residues long. In DNA, the CDR3 is TGTGCCAGCTCCGACGGGACAGCTATCTCTGGCTACACCTTC. It codes for CASSDGTAISGYTF.

This clonotype showed up just a few times. The chain links TRBV19 to TRBJ2-7; D is unresolved. Deletions cut 5 bases from V and 6 bases from J, with 14 bases between. The CDR3 covers 13 residues. Germline V gene sequence: CDR1 LNHDA, CDR2 SQIVND (reference sequence). CDR3 coding DNA: TGTGCCAGTAGTGTCGGGTCCCTCGCCGAGCAGTACTTC. It translates to CASSVGSLAEQYF.

This clonotype was observed a handful of times. At one boundary the junction diverges from the germline segment, which might be a read error. The chain carries TRBV12-3 or TRBV12-4 and TRBJ2-5; 11 nucleotides match TRBD2. This CDR3 spans 18 amino acids. CDR3 protein: CASSPGTSGTSLVETRYF. DNA of the CDR3: TGTGCCAGCAGTCCCGGGACTAGCGGCACTAGTTTAGTAGAGACCCGGTACTTC.

The table lists this clonotype with many counts. The chain combines TRBV6-1 with TRBJ2-5; no reliable D call. The germline V gene encodes CDR1 MNHNS and CDR2 SASEGT. The CDR3 runs to 14 residues. The V end lost 2 bases, the J end lost 2 bases, and 9 bases lay between the germline ends. The CDR3 DNA reads TGTGCCAGCAGTGAAAGGGTCACTCAAGAGACCCAGTACTTC. Its protein product is CASSERVTQETQYF.

This clonotype was observed many times. The V gene is TRBV4-2, the J gene TRBJ2-5; no firm D call. The CDR3 is 13 residues long. Trimming pared 6 bases from V and 3 bases from J, leaving 11 bases between. Germline assignment: CDR1 LGHNA and CDR2 YNFKEQ. The DNA of the CDR3 is TGTGCCAGCAGTCTACCCCAGGAAGAGACCCAGTACTTC. As protein: CASSLPQEETQYF.

V and J are TRBV6-5 and TRBJ2-1, with TRBD2 matching over 7 bases. V gave up 5 bases and J gave up 3 bases; unmatched junction bases: 7. Germline V gene sequence: CDR1 MNHEY, CDR2 SVGAGI. This CDR3 is built from 15 residues. The CDR3 sequence: CASSKLSGGYNEQFF. In DNA form, the CDR3 reads TGTGCCAGCAGTAAACTATCGGGAGGCTACAATGAGCAGTTCTTC.

The chain has TRBV9 and TRBJ2-2; TRBD1 is a possible D gene (5 bases). Looked up from germline, CDR1 is SGDLS and CDR2 is YYNGEE. This CDR3 comprises 15 residues. V was trimmed by 3 bases and J by 6 bases, leaving 15 bases between them. CDR3 residues: CASSEGIGAAGELFF. Written as DNA, the CDR3 is TGTGCCAGCAGCGAGGGGATAGGGGCGGCCGGGGAGCTGTTTTTT.

CDR3 protein: CASSLNPGTGVNQPQHF. For the CDR3, the DNA is TGTGCCAGCAGCTTAAACCCCGGGACAGGGGTCAATCAGCCCCAGCATTTT. This rearrangement joins TRBV7-6 to TRBJ1-5; 10 nucleotides match TRBD1. V shed 2 bases, J shed 3 bases, and the junction held 7 bases outside the gene matches. Germline V CDR1 and CDR2: SGHVS, FNYEAQ. The CDR3 totals 17 residues. The whole variable domain, remainder taken from reference TRBV7-6 and TRBJ1-5, is GAGVSQSPRYKVTKRGQDVALRCDPISGHVSLYWYRQALGQGPEFLTYFNYEAQQDKSGLPNDRFSAERPEGSISTLTIQRTEQRDSAMYRCASSLNPGTGVNQPQHFGDGTRLSIL.

To note about this clonotype: A much larger clone sits a single nucleotide away, making a read error possible. The V call is TRBV15, the J call TRBJ2-5; possible D gene TRBD2, 7 bases. This CDR3 region has 14 residues. Germline CDR1 LNHNV, CDR2 YYDKDF (reference sequence). Trimming removed 0 bases from V and 9 bases from J, with 14 bases in between. The CDR3 spells CATSRDTPGGPQYF. The CDR3 DNA reads TGTGCCACCAGCAGAGATACTCCCGGGGGGCCCCAGTACTTC.

This clonotype was observed a few times. V gene TRBV12-3 or TRBV12-4 combines with J gene TRBJ2-7; either TRBD1 or TRBD2 may supply D (5 bases each). The CDR3 length is 15 residues. V was shortened by 7 bases and J by 3 bases, with 19 bases between the two germline ends. The CDR3 sequence: CASTPALGVYYEQYF. CDR3 sequence (DNA): TGTGCCAGCACCCCTGCGTTGGGGGTCTACTACGAGCAGTACTTC.

This clonotype was seen a few times. This rearrangement joins TRBV27 to TRBJ1-2; perhaps TRBD1 as D (6 bases). The CDR3 length is 15 residues. From germline, CDR1 is MNHEY and CDR2 SMNVEV (reference sequence). With 6 bases removed from V and 7 bases from J, the gap between germline ends came to 21 bases. The CDR3 DNA reads as TGTGCCAGCAGCCTACTTCAGGGGCCCCGATCTGGCTACACCTTC. Its protein product is CASSLLQGPRSGYTF.

Points on this clonotype: Just one base apart from a much larger clone, this may be a read error. The CDR3 region is CAGSPTPTAYEQYF. Here the CDR3 DNA reads TGCGCCGGCAGCCCCACACCCACAGCCTACGAGCAGTACTTC. This sequence joins TRBV4-1 and TRBJ2-7; D ambiguous. The CDR3 length is 14 residues. Germline CDR1 is MGHRA and CDR2 is YSYEKL.

This clonotype was seen more than once but under ten times. This sequence joins TRBV14 and TRBJ2-7, with no clear D. In germline, CDR1 is SGHDN, CDR2 FVKESK. This CDR3 spans 16 amino acids. V was pared by 1 base and J by 6 bases, with 19 bases between. The CDR3: CASSQVHPPGSFEQYF. CDR3 DNA sequence: TGTGCCAGCAGCCAAGTACACCCGCCTGGATCATTCGAGCAGTACTTC.

The chain couples TRBV19 to TRBJ2-7, with D possibly TRBD1 on 7 matching bases. Germline loops: CDR1 LNHDA, CDR2 SQIVND (reference sequence). Trimming stripped 3 bases from V and 4 bases from J, with 25 bases between. The CDR3 spans 18 residues. Here the CDR3 reads CASSILLGRGETVYEQYF. The CDR3, as DNA: TGTGCCAGTAGTATTCTCCTCGGCAGGGGGGAAACGGTTTACGAGCAGTACTTC. The variable domain in full, completed from reference TRBV19 and TRBJ2-7, reads DGGITQSPKYLFRKEGQNVTLSCEQNLNHDAMYWYRQDPGQGLRLIYYSQIVNDFQKGDIAEGYSVSREKKESFPLTVTSAQKNPTAFYLCASSILLGRGETVYEQYFGPGTRLTVT.

This clonotype showed up just a few times. The rearrangement joins TRBV20-1 to TRBJ2-3, with 11 bases aligning to TRBD2. The CDR3 totals 18 residues. V shed 1 base, J shed 5 bases, and the junction held 14 bases outside the gene matches. CDR1 and CDR2 (germline): DFQATT, SNEGSKA (reference sequence). CDR3 nucleotide sequence: TGCAGTGCTAGAGTCCCCAAGACTAGCGGGATTCGAAGAGATACGCAGTATTTT. Amino acids: CSARVPKTSGIRRDTQYF.

This clonotype has a count of ten or more. CDR3 residues: CASRTGGLETQYF. CDR3 nucleotide sequence: TGTGCCAGCAGAACTGGGGGGTTGGAGACCCAGTACTTC. The V gene is TRBV7-9, the J gene TRBJ2-5; D perhaps matches TRBD2 (6 bases). V was cut by 6 bases and J by 5 bases, with 13 bases left in between. Germline values: CDR1 SEHNR, CDR2 FQNEAQ (reference sequence). This CDR3 has 13 amino acids. The full variable domain, in which reference TRBV7-9 and TRBJ2-5 provide the parts outside the CDR3, is DTGVSQNPRHKITKRGQNVTFRCDPISEHNRLYWYRQTLGQGPEFLTYFQNEAQLEKSRLLSDRFSAERPKGSFSTLEIQRTEQGDSAMYLCASRTGGLETQYFGPGTRLLVL.

V usage is TRBV7-9 and J usage is TRBJ2-2; 8 bases fit TRBD1. This CDR3 comprises 21 residues. Germline CDR1 and CDR2: SEHNR and FQNEAQ (reference sequence). Germline trimming cut 8 bases from V and 5 bases from J; bases unmatched to any gene: 28. CDR3 amino acids: CASGSPLGRQGKPLETGELFF. The CDR3 DNA reads TGTGCCAGCGGCTCCCCACTTGGGAGACAGGGGAAGCCGCTGGAGACCGGGGAGCTGTTTTTT.

The table lists this clonotype with a few counts. The chain employs TRBV29-1 and TRBJ2-1, with D hard to call. The CDR3 totals 10 residues. The V gene lost 5 bases and the J gene lost 9 bases, with 8 bases spanning the gap. Germline V gives CDR1 SQVTM, CDR2 ANQGSEA. The CDR3 sequence is CSVPTSEQFF. DNA for the CDR3: TGCAGCGTTCCGACGAGTGAGCAGTTCTTC.

This chain uses TRBV19 with TRBJ2-4; D gene uncertain. CDR3 length equals 16 residues. The V gene's germline CDR1 is LNHDA and CDR2 SQIVND (reference sequence). The germline V and J ends were trimmed by 7 bases and 1 base, with 17 bases remaining between them. The CDR3, as DNA: TGTGCCAGTACCCCATCGGTCGGTAGGGCCAAAAACATTCAGTACTTC. Translated: CASTPSVGRAKNIQYF.

This clonotype was seen a few times. The chain recombines TRBV19 with TRBJ1-1, with D possibly TRBD1 on 6 matching bases. The germline gives CDR1 LNHDA, CDR2 SQIVND (reference sequence). The CDR3 has 11 residues. With 6 bases removed from V and 11 bases from J, the gap between germline ends came to 13 bases. The CDR3 reads CASRQGFDAFF. The CDR3 DNA reads as TGTGCCAGTAGACAGGGTTTTGACGCTTTCTTT.

This clonotype was counted between two and nine times. The rearrangement uses TRBV2 and TRBJ2-2; D gene uncertain. Germline V gene sequence: CDR1 SNHLY, CDR2 FYNNEI. Trimming took 4 bases from V and 4 from J, leaving 10 bases between them. This CDR3 spans 14 amino acids. The DNA for the CDR3 is TGTGCCAGCAGTGTTCCCGGGCGCACCGGGGAGCTGTTTTTT. This gives the protein CASSVPGRTGELFF.

The chain uses TRBV20-1 and TRBJ2-5; D gene ambiguous. The CDR3 runs to 12 residues. Per germline, CDR1 DFQATT and CDR2 SNEGSKA (reference sequence). Trimming removed 4 bases from V and 3 bases from J, with 9 bases in between. This chain's CDR3 is CSATVWKETQYF. CDR3 sequence (DNA): TGCAGTGCTACCGTTTGGAAAGAGACCCAGTACTTC.

This clonotype was observed at least ten times. The rearrangement joins TRBV20-1 to TRBJ2-7; 11 bases agree with TRBD2. CDR1 DFQATT and CDR2 SNEGSKA come from the germline V gene (reference sequence). J gave up 5 bases and V 6 bases, and 3 bases lay outside the gene matches. The CDR3 consists of 12 residues. The CDR3 sequence: CSALAGGHEQYF. CDR3 nucleotide sequence: TGCAGTGCGCTAGCGGGAGGTCACGAGCAGTACTTC.

The rearrangement uses TRBV12-3 or TRBV12-4 and TRBJ1-1; no definite D call. CDR3 length: 14 amino acids. The ends were cut back, 0 bases at V and 4 bases at J, with 9 bases in the middle. The CDR3 region has the DNA TGTGCCAGCAGTTTAGCTGCGGGTACCACTGAAGCTTTCTTT. Protein sequence: CASSLAAGTTEAFF.

On this clonotype itself: A much more abundant neighbour one base away suggests this may be a read error. The chain uses TRBV29-1 and TRBJ2-5; TRBD2 might be the D (6 bases). CDR1 and CDR2 from the germline V gene are SQVTM and ANQGSEA. Between the trimmed V and J ends, which lost 4 bases and 5 bases, there was a span of 17 bases. The length of the CDR3 is 14 residues. The CDR3 protein is CSVAGRHHEETQYF. CDR3 DNA: TGCAGCGTTGCGGGGAGGCATCACGAGGAGACCCAGTACTTC.

The chain uses TRBV7-9 and TRBJ2-7, with D possibly being TRBD1 (6 bases). CDR3 size: 13 residues. CDR1 is SEHNR and CDR2 is FQNEAQ in the germline V gene (reference sequence). V lost 6 bases to trimming and J lost 5 bases, with 14 bases between them. The DNA for the CDR3 is TGTGCCAGCAGGTCAGGGGTTTTCGACGAGCAGTACTTC. Residues: CASRSGVFDEQYF.